Sequencing of this TCR beta chain was carried out in a study of human T cells and chemical hapten exposure. Study results and limitations: Expanded TCRs showed more large CDR3 clusters than pre-sensitization or healthy control sets.

Details on this clonotype: Its antigen is as yet unknown.

Original handling: Between 23,224 and 690,600 TCRs appeared in each sample, and the median stood at approximately 100,000. TCRdb re-called the RACE reads through MiXCR, storing one row per CDR3 protein. The V and J calls reflect TCRdb's pipeline rather than the authors' work. In the table there are a few hundred thousand distinct CDR3 sequences, 6% to 7% of which are singletons. V lost 2 bases to trimming and J lost 6 bases, with 22 bases between them. The CDR3 totals 17 residues. The germline CDR1 and CDR2 sequences are SGHTA and FQGTGA. Time point given: patch test 2, 6 weeks after DPC sensitization. Documented treatment: therapeutic diphenylcyclopropenone sensitization with weekly scalp DPC.

This clonotype originated in a woman between 18 and 29 years old with alopecia areata. Some clones in this sample may be carry-over from other donors' samples. Sample: whole blood, taken in connection with sensitization to the hapten diphenylcyclopropenone (DPC). This chain joins TRBV7-3 and TRBJ1-2; D is possibly TRBD1 (5 bases). CDR3 residues: CASSLQPQGDFGNGYTF. The DNA for the CDR3 is TGTGCCAGCAGCTTACAACCCCAGGGAGACTTTGGTAATGGCTACACCTTC.